This TCR beta chain emerged from a study of glioma-infiltrating T cells after dendritic cell vaccination. Germline loops: CDR1 MGHRA, CDR2 YSYEKL. The length of the CDR3 is 15 residues. V was clipped by 0 bases and J by 8 bases, with 13 bases between them. Time point reported: after dendritic cell vaccination, including at tumor progression/relapse. Only in-frame clones appear in the TCRdb table, and some are missing; sequencing was by immunoSEQ multiplex PCR. The repertoire holds 99,000 or so clones, around 87% seen once, with roughly 2.5% in the top ten. The receptor was isolated from a human donor with glioblastoma. The sample in question was blood, obtained after dendritic cell vaccination. The chain employs TRBV4-1 and TRBJ1-4, with D perhaps TRBD1 (5 bases). In nucleotides, the CDR3 is TGCGCCAGCAGCCAAGATTTCGGGGGGGGAGAAAAACTGTTTTTT. Encoded protein: CASSQDFGGGEKLFF.